This note documents a single T cell receptor beta chain sequence. Its matching antigen is unknown. The CDR3 runs to 13 residues. CDR1 is SGHNT, CDR2 YYREEE, per germline (reference sequence). V lost 4 bases and J 7 bases, leaving 14 bases between the germline ends. These data belong to a study of shared clonotypes between healthy human individuals. Whole-study findings and limits: It was the few donors that limited the genetic and exposure-history diversity represented.

TCRdb's table, derived via immunoSEQ multiplex PCR, lists solely in-frame clones and lacks some. The sample carries about 470,000 clones, more than 75% recorded once. The chain is built from TRBV5-4 and TRBJ2-5, with D tentatively TRBD1 or TRBD2 (5 bases each). Material: PBMCs. The sequence came from a middle-aged woman in good health. Some clones in this sample may be carry-over from other donors' samples. The CDR3 DNA sequence: TGTGCCAGCAGCACCGAGGGGTTTAGGACCCAGTACTTC. It codes for CASSTEGFRTQYF. The full variable domain, completed using reference TRBV5-4 and TRBJ2-5, is ETGVTQSPTHLIKTRGQQVTLRCSSQSGHNTVSWYQQALGQGPQFIFQYYREEENGRGNFPPRFSGLQFPNYSSELNVNALELDDSALYLCASSTEGFRTQYFGPGTRLLVL.